These 25 T cell receptor beta chains came from one sample sequenced in a study of control samples from healthy donors and cancer patients. The data were produced by immunoSEQ multiplex PCR, yet TCRdb's version contains in-frame clones alone and is incomplete. Among approximately 210,000 clones listed, over 80% were seen once. Sequencing input: blood. The receptors were sampled from a man aged 25 to 40 in good health.

The chain recombines TRBV6-5 with TRBJ1-1; D is uncertain. Germline lookup yields CDR1 MNHEY and CDR2 SVGAGI. The CDR3 totals 13 residues. V was clipped by 8 bases and J by 1 base, with 11 bases between them. The CDR3 reads CASLERENTEAFF. The DNA for the CDR3 is TGTGCCAGCCTTGAGCGCGAGAACACTGAAGCTTTCTTT.

The chain has TRBV9 and TRBJ2-3; 7 bases fit TRBD1. This CDR3 has 14 amino acids. J gave up 3 bases and V 3 bases, and 4 bases lay outside the gene matches. Germline V gene lookup returns CDR1 SGDLS and CDR2 YYNGEE. In DNA form, the CDR3 reads TGTGCCAGCAGCGAACAGGGGTGGACAGATACGCAGTATTTT. As protein: CASSEQGWTDTQYF.

The chain joins TRBV10-1 to TRBJ2-6, with D perhaps TRBD2 (6 bases). V lost 5 bases, J lost 2 bases, and 7 bases lay in between. The CDR3 is 14 residues long. In germline, CDR1 is WNHNN, CDR2 SYGVQD (reference sequence). The chain's CDR3 is CASSTGAGANVLTF. The CDR3, as DNA: TGCGCCAGCAGTACGGGGGCTGGGGCCAACGTCCTGACTTTC.

The genes are TRBV6-5 and TRBJ1-5; D call uncertain. This CDR3 is 13 amino acids long. Germline-derived CDR1 and CDR2 are MNHEY and SVGAGI. Trimming stripped 5 bases from V and 6 bases from J, with 11 bases between. The CDR3 nucleotides read TGTGCCAGCAGTCTGGATCCAGGTCAGCCCCAGCATTTT. Amino acid sequence: CASSLDPGQPQHF.

This chain joins TRBV9 and TRBJ2-3; D may be TRBD1 or TRBD2 (5 bases each). V lost 1 base and J lost 5, with 14 bases in between. The CDR3 spans 15 residues. Looked up from germline, CDR1 is SGDLS and CDR2 is YYNGEE. The CDR3 DNA is TGTGCCAGCAGCGTATCAGGGAACGGGGTAGATACGCAGTATTTT. This sequence encodes CASSVSGNGVDTQYF.

CDR3 residues: CASSQEWRGAGDEQFF. The CDR3 DNA reads as TGTGCCAGCAGCCAAGAATGGCGGGGGGCCGGGGATGAGCAGTTCTTC. The chain recombines TRBV4-2 with TRBJ2-1, with TRBD2 identical over 8 bases. The junction had 9 bases not matched to a gene; V was cut back by 0 bases and J by 8 bases. CDR3 length: 16 amino acids. The germline CDR1 and CDR2 sequences are LGHNA and YNFKEQ.

This clone has ten or more counts. V and J are TRBV6-1 and TRBJ2-7; 7 bases fit TRBD1. Germline CDR1 MNHNS, CDR2 SASEGT. CDR3 size: 13 residues. V trimming: 3 bases; J trimming: 2 bases; junction bases outside the gene matches: 1. CDR3 in DNA: TGTGCCAGCAGTGACGGGACAGCCTACGAGCAGTACTTC. Translated: CASSDGTAYEQYF.

The chain combines TRBV5-1 with TRBJ1-5; 11 bases map to TRBD1. The germline V gene has CDR1 SGHRS and CDR2 YFSETQ. The CDR3 has 14 residues. J was trimmed by 6 bases and V by 4 bases; bases with no gene match: 3. The CDR3 loop reads CASSVGTGGQPQHF. In DNA form, the CDR3 reads TGCGCCAGCAGCGTCGGGACAGGGGGTCAGCCCCAGCATTTT.

The V gene is TRBV6-6, the J gene TRBJ1-1; D is undetermined. Trimming removed 2 bases from V and 1 base from J, with 8 bases in between. This CDR3 has 14 residues. Germline V lookup: CDR1 MNHNY, CDR2 SVGAGI (reference sequence). Here the CDR3 DNA reads TGTGCCAGCAGTTACGGCAGAACGAACACTGAAGCTTTCTTT. Its protein is CASSYGRTNTEAFF.

The V gene is TRBV6-5, the J gene TRBJ1-2; no reliable D call. Trimming removed 6 bases from V and 6 bases from J, with 17 bases in between. The CDR3 sequence is 14 residues long. Germline CDR1 reads MNHEY; CDR2 reads SVGAGI. CDR3: CASSVPGLTDGYTF. The CDR3 DNA reads as TGTGCCAGCAGCGTCCCTGGGTTGACTGATGGCTACACCTTC.

The CDR3 is CASSPNNRVAAGELFF. CDR3 DNA sequence: TGTGCCAGCAGCCCAAATAACAGGGTTGCAGCCGGGGAGCTGTTTTTT. V usage is TRBV3-1 (or the pseudogene TRBV3-2) and J usage is TRBJ2-2; tentatively, D is TRBD1 (6 bases). Trimming pared 4 bases from V and 6 bases from J, leaving 18 bases between. In germline, CDR1 is LGHDT, CDR2 YNNKEL (reference sequence). The CDR3 runs 16 residues.

This chain links TRBV19 with TRBJ2-3, with 8 bases aligning to TRBD1. With 6 bases clipped from V and 1 base from J, the junction kept 6 bases outside the gene matches. Germline CDR1 and CDR2: LNHDA and SQIVND (reference sequence). The CDR3 is 15 amino acids. The chain's CDR3 is CASSKQGVGTDTQYF. DNA of the CDR3: TGTGCCAGTAGCAAACAGGGGGTTGGCACAGATACGCAGTATTTT.

This clone appeared once. The V and J genes are TRBV30 and TRBJ1-3; possibly TRBD1 for D (5 bases). The V end lost 4 bases, the J end lost 2 bases, and 6 bases lay between the germline ends. The CDR3 covers 12 residues. The V gene's germline CDR1 is GTSNPN and CDR2 SVGIG (reference sequence). CDR3: CAWMGPGNTIYF. CDR3 DNA: TGTGCCTGGATGGGGCCTGGAAACACCATATATTTT.

The chain joins TRBV7-9 to TRBJ2-1; a possible D gene is TRBD1 (5 bases). V was clipped by 2 bases and J by 6 bases, with 11 bases between them. This CDR3 spans 14 amino acids. CDR1 and CDR2 (germline): SEHNR, FQNEAQ (reference sequence). This CDR3 reads CASSLTQGPNEQFF. The DNA of the CDR3 is TGTGCCAGCAGCTTAACTCAGGGCCCCAATGAGCAGTTCTTC.

As regards this clone: At the DNA level, this CDR3 is encoded by other sequences in the same sample as well. The chain carries TRBV19 and TRBJ1-5; TRBD1 matches 7 bases. CDR3 length: 15 amino acids. J lost 6 bases, V lost 5 bases, and 10 bases had no gene match. Germline CDR1 LNHDA, CDR2 SQIVND (reference sequence). The CDR3: CASSSRGLGGQPQHF. The CDR3 coding sequence is TGTGCCAGTAGTTCTAGGGGGCTGGGGGGTCAGCCCCAGCATTTT.

The V gene is TRBV25-1, the J gene TRBJ2-2; D is unclear. This CDR3 is built from 14 residues. The V gene lost 2 bases and the J gene lost 5 bases, with 9 bases spanning the gap. Germline CDR1 MGHDK, CDR2 SYGVNS. In nucleotides, the CDR3 is TGTGCCAGCAGTGAAAGGCTGAGAACCGGGGAGCTGTTTTTT. As protein: CASSERLRTGELFF. Together with reference TRBV25-1 and TRBJ2-2, the CDR3 gives the full variable domain: EADIYQTPRYLVIGTGKKITLECSQTMGHDKMYWYQQDPGMELHLIHYSYGVNSTEKGDLSSESTVSRIRTEHFPLTLESARPSHTSQYLCASSERLRTGELFFGEGSRLTVL.

The chain links TRBV6-5 to TRBJ1-2, with D perhaps TRBD1 (6 bases). The CDR3 consists of 13 residues. V dropped 9 bases and J dropped 4 bases, with 15 bases sitting between them. CDR1 is MNHEY, CDR2 SVGAGI, per germline. The CDR3 DNA is TGTGCCAGTTTCGGGGGCGCAGGCTATGGCTACACCTTC. Translation: CASFGGAGYGYTF.

This rearrangement joins TRBV5-6 to TRBJ2-3; 7 bases align to TRBD2. With V trimmed by 0 bases and J by 4 bases, 2 bases remained unmatched. This CDR3 is built from 14 residues. Germline-derived CDR1 and CDR2 are SGHDT and YYEEEE. This CDR3 is CASSLASGSDTQYF. The CDR3 nucleotides read TGTGCCAGCAGCTTGGCTAGCGGATCAGATACGCAGTATTTT.

CDR3: CASSSSGGVGTGELFF. The DNA for the CDR3 is TGTGCCAGCAGCTCCTCTGGGGGCGTCGGCACCGGGGAGCTGTTTTTT. This chain connects TRBV7-7 to TRBJ2-2; a weak D match, TRBD1 (6 bases). CDR1 is SSHAT, CDR2 FNYEAQ, per germline (reference sequence). CDR3 length equals 16 residues. The ends were cut back, 4 bases at V and 4 bases at J, with 16 bases in the middle.

The rearrangement uses TRBV12-5 and TRBJ2-4, with D tentatively TRBD2 (6 bases). CDR3 length equals 14 residues. The V end lost 6 bases, the J end lost 4 bases, and 13 bases lay between the germline ends. The germline V gene has CDR1 LGHNT and CDR2 FRNRAP. This CDR3 is CASGDYQGKNIQYF. The CDR3 DNA reads as TGTGCTAGTGGGGACTATCAGGGTAAAAACATTCAGTACTTC.

CDR3 in amino acids: CASSWDNSYEQYF. The CDR3 bases are TGTGCCAGCAGCTGGGACAACTCCTACGAGCAGTACTTC. V and J are TRBV9 and TRBJ2-7; tentatively, D is TRBD1 (6 bases). Between the trimmed V and J ends, which lost 4 bases and 0 bases, there was a span of 8 bases. The CDR3 covers 13 residues. CDR1 and CDR2 from the germline V gene are SGDLS and YYNGEE.

The CDR3 is CATSTADRGGYGYTF. CDR3 sequence (DNA): TGTGCCACCAGCACAGCGGACAGGGGAGGCTATGGCTACACCTTC. The chain combines TRBV15 with TRBJ1-2, with 9 nucleotides matching TRBD1. Germline CDR1 and CDR2: LNHNV and YYDKDF (reference sequence). The length of the CDR3 is 15 residues. Trimming cost V 4 bases and J 4 bases; bases outside gene matches: 7.

The genes are TRBV2 and TRBJ1-2, with D maybe TRBD1 (5 bases). Trimming took 1 base from V and 4 from J, leaving 10 bases between them. CDR1 and CDR2 (germline): SNHLY, FYNNEI. This CDR3 contains 14 residues. CDR3: CASSEVRESYGYTF. CDR3 in DNA: TGTGCCAGCAGTGAAGTCAGGGAGTCCTATGGCTACACCTTC. Full variable domain (rest looked up from reference TRBV2 and TRBJ1-2): EPEVTQTPSHQVTQMGQEVILRCVPISNHLYFYWYRQILGQKVEFLVSFYNNEISEKSEIFDDQFSVERPDGSNFTLKIRSTKLEDSAMYFCASSEVRESYGYTFGSGTRLTVV.

CDR3 sequence reads: CASRSGQTYEQYF. The CDR3 bases are TGCGCCAGCAGATCGGGACAGACCTACGAGCAGTACTTC. The rearrangement joins TRBV5-1 to TRBJ2-7, with 7 bases lining up with TRBD1. The V segment lost 5 bases and the J segment 2 bases; nucleotides outside the gene matches: 4. The CDR3 length is 13 residues. In germline, CDR1 is SGHRS, CDR2 YFSETQ.

The gene calls are TRBV6-6 and TRBJ1-1; D is possibly TRBD1 (5 bases). CDR1 and CDR2 from the germline V gene are MNHNY and SVGAGI (reference sequence). CDR3 length equals 11 residues. V was shortened by 4 bases and J by 6 bases, with 6 bases between the two germline ends. The CDR3: CASSWGSEAFF. CDR3 DNA: TGTGCCAGCAGTTGGGGGTCTGAAGCTTTCTTT.